This TCR beta chain was observed in a study of shared clonotypes between healthy human individuals. Overall study: Each donor's CD4 naive and CD4 memory cells filled three plates apiece, CD8 naive two, and CD8 memory one.

Profiled with immunoSEQ multiplex PCR; TCRdb holds only in-frame clones, not every one. The sample has millions of clones; 85% to 95% are singletons. CDR1 is GTSNPN, CDR2 SVGIG, per germline (reference sequence). Deletions cut 0 bases from V and 9 bases from J, with 12 bases between. This CDR3 is 13 amino acids long. Note on this clone: What it binds is not known.

The study, taken as a whole, reports: Unshared clonotypes carried lower generation probabilities than those common to all four donors. Memory subsets generally showed lower estimated richness than naive subsets.

J is TRBJ2-1 and V is TRBV30, with no clear D. The receptor was isolated from a young man in good health. Some clones in this sample may be carry-over from other donors' samples. Sequencing was carried out using naive CD4+ T cells from PBMCs. Stated subset: CD45RA+ positively selected. This chain's CDR3 is CAWSVAGRLEQFF. DNA for the CDR3: TGTGCCTGGAGTGTAGCAGGACGCCTTGAGCAGTTCTTC.